This TCR beta chain was found in a study of glioma-infiltrating T cells after dendritic cell vaccination. Study information: The vaccine used monocyte-derived dendritic cells pulsed overnight with autologous tumor lysate. Three intradermal dendritic cell vaccine injections were given every two weeks.

Time point meaning: after dendritic cell vaccination, including at tumor progression/relapse. Amplification used 60 V beta primers and 13 J beta primers. Assay used: immunoSEQ multiplex PCR; TCRdb lists only in-frame clones, some missing. The profile shows about 24,000 clones, about 90% of them singletons. CDR1 is WSHSY and CDR2 is SAAADI in the germline V gene. The CDR3 runs to 13 residues. The V segment lost 6 bases and the J segment 6 bases; nucleotides outside the gene matches: 6. The receptor was isolated from a human donor with glioblastoma. The chain is built from TRBV10-2 and TRBJ1-2; 8 nucleotides align to TRBD1. Here the sequenced sample was blood, taken after dendritic cell vaccination. The CDR3: CASRGRGRDGYTF. CDR3 bases: TGCGCCAGCAGAGGCAGGGGGCGAGATGGCTACACCTTC.